The 30 T cell receptor beta chains reported below all come from one sample, sequenced in a study of blood T cell repertoires in COVID-19. The data were produced by immunoSEQ multiplex PCR, yet TCRdb's version contains in-frame clones alone and is incomplete. The sample comprises about 200,000 clones, roughly 84% of which are singletons, and roughly 3.2% rests with the top ten. The sample taken for sequencing was PBMCs or T cells enriched from blood (not recorded which). Receptors were obtained from a woman aged 30 to 39 who had been exposed to COVID-19.

This rearrangement joins TRBV7-9 to TRBJ2-7; possibly TRBD1 for D (7 bases). V lost 2 bases and J 2 bases, leaving 13 bases between the germline ends. The length of the CDR3 is 15 residues. From germline, CDR1 is SEHNR and CDR2 FQNEAQ (reference sequence). CDR3 protein: CASSLRAGGTYEQYF. CDR3 in DNA: TGTGCCAGCAGCTTACGGGCAGGGGGGACCTACGAGCAGTACTTC.

This CDR3 reads CASSTPNTGELFF. In DNA, the CDR3 is TGTGCCAGCAGCACCCCTAACACCGGGGAGCTGTTTTTT. The gene calls are TRBV21-1 and TRBJ2-2; the DNA was not used to check the table's D call, TRBD2. TRBV21-1 is recorded as a pseudogene. The CDR3 spans 13 residues.

V usage is TRBV15 and J usage is TRBJ2-5, with D tentatively TRBD1 or TRBD2 (6 bases each). Germline V gives CDR1 LNHNV, CDR2 YYDKDF (reference sequence). This CDR3 has 13 residues. V gave up 8 bases and J gave up 4 bases, with 14 bases separating them. CDR3 bases: TGTGCCACCCGGAGAGGGGGGCCAGAGACCCAGTACTTC. Its protein is CATRRGGPETQYF.

This clone came up once. The chain recombines TRBV4-3 with TRBJ2-1, with TRBD1 identical over 12 bases. The CDR3 runs to 15 residues. CDR1 is LGHNA and CDR2 is YSLEER in the germline V gene. The V segment lost 4 bases and the J segment 7 bases; nucleotides outside the gene matches: 5. Here the CDR3 reads CASSLGQGANNEQFF. CDR3 bases: TGCGCCAGCAGCCTGGGACAGGGGGCAAATAATGAGCAGTTCTTC.

The V call is TRBV5-1, the J call TRBJ1-1, with a tentative D call TRBD1 (5 bases). There are 12 residues in the CDR3. Germline-derived CDR1 and CDR2 are SGHRS and YFSETQ. V dropped 4 bases and J dropped 8 bases, with 12 bases sitting between them. CDR3 loop: CASSLGQGEAFF. As DNA, the CDR3 is TGCGCCAGCAGCCTGGGGCAGGGAGAAGCTTTCTTT.

V and J are TRBV3-1 (or the pseudogene TRBV3-2) and TRBJ1-2; a possible D gene is TRBD1 (5 bases). The germline gives CDR1 LGHDT, CDR2 YNNKEL (reference sequence). The CDR3 covers 16 residues. The V gene lost 0 bases and the J gene lost 6 bases, with 17 bases spanning the gap. The CDR3 spells CASSQEGAGRFDGYTF. The CDR3 DNA follows: TGTGCCAGCAGCCAAGAAGGAGCGGGGCGGTTTGATGGCTACACCTTC.

The J gene is TRBJ2-1, the V gene TRBV7-9; TRBD1 agrees at 8 bases. V gave up 5 bases and J gave up 1 base; unmatched junction bases: 4. Germline V gene sequence: CDR1 SEHNR, CDR2 FQNEAQ (reference sequence). CDR3 length equals 15 residues. This CDR3 reads CASSRDRGSYNEQFF. In DNA, the CDR3 is TGTGCCAGCAGCCGCGACAGGGGATCCTACAATGAGCAGTTCTTC.

The chain recombines TRBV6-5 with TRBJ1-1; D gene ambiguous. With 0 bases removed from V and 1 base from J, the gap between germline ends came to 9 bases. Per the germline V gene, CDR1 is MNHEY and CDR2 is SVGAGI. The CDR3 spans 15 residues. CDR3 residues: CASSYSREGNTEAFF. In DNA, the CDR3 is TGTGCCAGCAGTTACTCGAGGGAAGGGAACACTGAAGCTTTCTTT.

The chain carries TRBV6-5 and TRBJ2-5; 9 nucleotides line up with TRBD2. Germline V gene data show CDR1 as MNHEY and CDR2 as SVGAGI. The CDR3 is 15 residues long. With 2 bases clipped from V and 3 bases from J, the junction kept 4 bases outside the gene matches. The chain's CDR3 is CASSYGGGAEETQYF. CDR3 nucleotide sequence: TGTGCCAGCAGTTACGGCGGGGGGGCCGAAGAGACCCAGTACTTC.

The rearrangement links TRBV10-3 to TRBJ1-1; D not certain. Germline V CDR1 and CDR2: ENHRY, SYGVKD. V was pared by 3 bases and J by 1 base, with 12 bases between. This CDR3 spans 15 amino acids. The CDR3 region is CAISDRGGKNTEAFF. In DNA form, the CDR3 reads TGTGCCATCAGTGACCGGGGAGGAAAGAACACTGAAGCTTTCTTT.

The genes are TRBV30 and TRBJ2-4; D is possibly TRBD2 (6 bases). V was shortened by 1 base and J by 0 bases, with 10 bases between the two germline ends. This CDR3 contains 15 residues. Germline V CDR1 and CDR2: GTSNPN, SVGIG (reference sequence). CDR3 DNA: TGTGCCTGGAGTGGCGGGAACTTAGCCAAAAACATTCAGTACTTC. Amino acid sequence: CAWSGGNLAKNIQYF.

This chain links TRBV19 with TRBJ1-1; D remains unclear. In germline, CDR1 is LNHDA, CDR2 SQIVND (reference sequence). This CDR3 is built from 12 residues. V was shortened by 7 bases and J by 6 bases, with 12 bases between the two germline ends. CDR3 DNA: TGTGCCAGTAAATCCTCCCCAGCTGAAGCTTTCTTT. Translated, it gives CASKSSPAEAFF.

The chain combines TRBV2 with TRBJ1-5, with 11 bases aligning to TRBD1. CDR3 size: 15 residues. The J segment lost 4 bases and the V segment lost 6 bases, leaving 5 bases of the junction unmatched. In germline, CDR1 is SNHLY, CDR2 FYNNEI. CDR3 sequence reads: CASRAGTGGNQPQHF. CDR3 nucleotides: TGTGCCAGCAGAGCCGGGACAGGGGGAAATCAGCCCCAGCATTTT.

The genes are TRBV6-5 and TRBJ2-1, with D possibly matching TRBD1 (5 bases). V lost 4 bases to trimming and J lost 9 bases, with 13 bases between them. The CDR3 consists of 13 residues. Germline CDR1 MNHEY, CDR2 SVGAGI. CDR3 nucleotide sequence: TGTGCCAGCAGTTCCCAGGGATTCGGTGAGCAGTTCTTC. It specifies CASSSQGFGEQFF.

The sample holds one count of this clone. A junction boundary mismatches the germline segment, possibly from a read error. This chain uses TRBV5-5 with TRBJ2-7; TRBD1 agrees at 7 bases. The CDR3 loop spans 13 amino acids. The germline V gene encodes CDR1 SGHKS and CDR2 YYEKEE (reference sequence). CDR3 sequence (DNA): TGTGCCAGCAGCTTGGGGACAGGAAGAAATGTAACCTTC. Translated: CASSLGTGRNVTF.

As DNA, the CDR3 is TGTGCCAGCAGTCCCGGACAGGCGCGCACTGAAGCTTTCTTT. Translating gives CASSPGQARTEAFF. The chain has TRBV27 and TRBJ1-1; TRBD1 matches 7 bases. The CDR3 runs to 14 residues. The V gene end was trimmed by 5 bases and the J gene end by 4 bases; junction bases not matched to a gene: 7. Per germline, CDR1 MNHEY and CDR2 SMNVEV (reference sequence).

The CDR3 loop is CASSSRQGAGSPLHF. DNA of the CDR3: TGTGCCAGCAGTTCCAGACAGGGGGCGGGCTCACCCCTCCACTTT. V is TRBV27 and J is TRBJ1-6, with 10 bases that match TRBD1. This CDR3 has 15 amino acids. Germline assignment: CDR1 MNHEY and CDR2 SMNVEV (reference sequence). V trimming: 4 bases; J trimming: 10 bases; junction bases outside the gene matches: 7.

CDR3 loop: CASSRTNGNEKLFF. In DNA form, the CDR3 reads TGTGCCAGCAGTCGGACAAATGGAAATGAAAAACTGTTTTTT. The V gene is TRBV11-2, the J gene TRBJ1-4; the D gene is possibly TRBD1 (5 bases). The V and J ends lost 6 bases and 5 bases respectively, with 13 bases between them. Per germline, CDR1 SGHAT and CDR2 FQNNGV. This CDR3 contains 14 residues.

This clone was seen a handful of times. The chain joins TRBV25-1 to TRBJ1-4, with 9 bases matching TRBD1. Germline trimming cut 4 bases from V and 9 bases from J; bases unmatched to any gene: 9. Germline loops: CDR1 MGHDK, CDR2 SYGVNS. There are 15 residues in the CDR3. The CDR3 sequence is CASSVPTGGEKKLFF. The CDR3 DNA reads as TGTGCCAGCAGTGTACCTACAGGGGGCGAGAAAAAACTGTTTTTT.

The chain carries TRBV6-2 or TRBV6-3 and TRBJ1-1, with 7 bases matching TRBD1. The CDR3 contains 17 residues. Trimming removed 0 bases from V and 0 bases from J; junction bases left unmatched: 7. CDR1 and CDR2 (germline): MNHEY, SVGEGT. The CDR3 DNA is TGTGCCAGCAGTTACTCCTACAGACAGGGTATGAACACTGAAGCTTTCTTT. Encoded protein: CASSYSYRQGMNTEAFF.

The V and J genes are TRBV6-2 or TRBV6-3 and TRBJ1-3; D is undetermined. The CDR3 sequence is 15 residues long. With 6 bases removed from V and 0 bases from J, the gap between germline ends came to 12 bases. Per germline, CDR1 MNHEY and CDR2 SVGEGT. The CDR3 coding sequence is TGTGCCAGCAGCGCGGGCAGCACCTCTGGAAACACCATATATTTT. Its protein product is CASSAGSTSGNTIYF.

The chain couples TRBV25-1 to TRBJ1-4, with D possibly matching TRBD1 (6 bases). With 3 bases removed from V and 7 bases from J, the gap between germline ends came to 12 bases. The CDR3 spans 14 residues. Per germline, CDR1 MGHDK and CDR2 SYGVNS. Here the CDR3 reads CASSEGAGGEKLFF. CDR3 bases: TGTGCCAGCAGTGAGGGGGCGGGAGGTGAAAAACTGTTTTTT.

The rearrangement uses TRBV3-1 (or the pseudogene TRBV3-2) and TRBJ2-7, with 10 bases lining up with TRBD1. Germline V gene lookup returns CDR1 LGHDT and CDR2 YNNKEL (reference sequence). J lost 1 base, V lost 1 base, and 7 bases had no gene match. This CDR3 has 17 amino acids. The DNA of the CDR3 is TGTGCCAGCAGCCAAGTCCCGGGACAGGGGCTGTCCTACGAGCAGTACTTC. Protein product: CASSQVPGQGLSYEQYF.

J is TRBJ1-1 and V is TRBV4-1; D remains unclear. CDR3 length: 12 amino acids. V lost 3 bases and J 5 bases, leaving 7 bases between the germline ends. Germline V gene data show CDR1 as MGHRA and CDR2 as YSYEKL. CDR3 DNA sequence: TGCGCCAGCAGCCAGTCGGGTACTGAAGCTTTCTTT. This sequence encodes CASSQSGTEAFF.

This clone was picked up a small number of times. The chain carries TRBV19 and TRBJ2-3, with 11 positions matching TRBD2. Germline loops: CDR1 LNHDA, CDR2 SQIVND (reference sequence). The CDR3 runs 17 residues. V gave up 6 bases and J gave up 1 base; unmatched junction bases: 9. CDR3 region: CASRETLAGVRTDTQYF. For the CDR3, the DNA is TGTGCCAGTAGAGAGACACTAGCGGGGGTACGCACAGATACGCAGTATTTT.

The V gene is TRBV4-1, the J gene TRBJ2-7, with 9 bases lining up with TRBD1. The V segment lost 4 bases and the J segment 5 bases; nucleotides outside the gene matches: 12. This CDR3 has 16 residues. The germline V gene encodes CDR1 MGHRA and CDR2 YSYEKL. This CDR3 is CASSPKGVQGAHEQYF. DNA of the CDR3: TGCGCCAGCAGCCCCAAAGGGGTACAGGGGGCCCACGAGCAGTACTTC.

The CDR3 nucleotides read TGTGCCAGCAGCTTAGTTGGCGGGAGTGAGACCCAGTACTTC. This codes for CASSLVGGSETQYF. This chain links TRBV7-9 with TRBJ2-5, with 7 bases lining up with TRBD2. Germline V gene data show CDR1 as SEHNR and CDR2 as FQNEAQ (reference sequence). This CDR3 has 14 amino acids. Trimming cost V 1 base and J 5 bases; bases outside gene matches: 4.

The J gene is TRBJ2-3, the V gene TRBV7-2; TRBD1 is a possible D gene (6 bases). The germline V and J ends were trimmed by 1 base and 1 base, with 6 bases remaining between them. This CDR3 comprises 14 residues. Germline CDR1 is SGHTA and CDR2 is FQGNSA. DNA for the CDR3: TGTGCCAGCAGCTTAGGGGGGCGCACAGATACGCAGTATTTT. It specifies CASSLGGRTDTQYF. The whole variable domain, remainder taken from reference TRBV7-2 and TRBJ2-3, is GAGVSQSPSNKVTEKGKDVELRCDPISGHTALYWYRQSLGQGLEFLIYFQGNSAPDKSGLPSDRFSAERTGGSVSTLTIQRTQQEDSAVYLCASSLGGRTDTQYFGPGTRLTVL.

The chain has TRBV5-1 and TRBJ2-7; 10 positions match TRBD1. The CDR3 runs to 14 residues. Trimming cost V 0 bases and J 3 bases; bases outside gene matches: 0. Germline V gives CDR1 SGHRS, CDR2 YFSETQ. The CDR3 loop is CASSLGDRGYEQYF. CDR3 nucleotide sequence: TGCGCCAGCAGCTTGGGGGACAGGGGCTACGAGCAGTACTTC.

CDR3 in DNA: TGTGCCAGCAGCTACGGGGAGTCCTACGAGCAGTACTTC. Amino acid sequence: CASSYGESYEQYF. V usage is TRBV5-6 and J usage is TRBJ2-7; tentative D call: TRBD2 (5 bases). V was shortened by 3 bases and J by 1 base, with 8 bases between the two germline ends. CDR1 is SGHDT and CDR2 is YYEEEE in the germline V gene. The CDR3 is made up of 13 amino acids.